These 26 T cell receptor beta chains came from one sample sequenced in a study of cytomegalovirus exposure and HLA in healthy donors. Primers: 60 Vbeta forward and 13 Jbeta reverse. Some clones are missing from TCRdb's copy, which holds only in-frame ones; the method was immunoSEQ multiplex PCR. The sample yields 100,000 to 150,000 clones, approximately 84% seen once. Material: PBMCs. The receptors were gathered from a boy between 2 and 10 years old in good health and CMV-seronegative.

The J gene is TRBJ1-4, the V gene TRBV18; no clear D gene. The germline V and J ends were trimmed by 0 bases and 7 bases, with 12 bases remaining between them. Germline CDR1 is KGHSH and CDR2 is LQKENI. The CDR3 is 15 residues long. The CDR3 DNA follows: TGTGCCAGCTCACCACCGGAGGCAGTAAGTGAAAAACTGTTTTTT. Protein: CASSPPEAVSEKLFF.

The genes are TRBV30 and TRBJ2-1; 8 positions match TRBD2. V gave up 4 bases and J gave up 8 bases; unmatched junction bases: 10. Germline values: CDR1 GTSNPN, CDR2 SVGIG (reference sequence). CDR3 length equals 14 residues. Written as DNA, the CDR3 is TGTGCCTGGACGGGGGGGCTTTTTATGGATGAGCAGTTCTTC. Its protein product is CAWTGGLFMDEQFF.

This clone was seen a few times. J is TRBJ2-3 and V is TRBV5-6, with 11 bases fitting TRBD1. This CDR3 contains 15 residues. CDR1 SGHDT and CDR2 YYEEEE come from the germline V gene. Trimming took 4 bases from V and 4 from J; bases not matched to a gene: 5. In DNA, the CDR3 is TGTGCCAGCAGCCTCCGGACAGGGGGCGCAGATACGCAGTATTTT. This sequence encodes CASSLRTGGADTQYF.

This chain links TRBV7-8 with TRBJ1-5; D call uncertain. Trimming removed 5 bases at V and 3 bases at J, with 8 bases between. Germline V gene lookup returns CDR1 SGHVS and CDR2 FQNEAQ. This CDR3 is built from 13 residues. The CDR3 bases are TGTGCCAGCAGCCTCCGGGACAATCAGCCCCAGCATTTT. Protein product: CASSLRDNQPQHF.

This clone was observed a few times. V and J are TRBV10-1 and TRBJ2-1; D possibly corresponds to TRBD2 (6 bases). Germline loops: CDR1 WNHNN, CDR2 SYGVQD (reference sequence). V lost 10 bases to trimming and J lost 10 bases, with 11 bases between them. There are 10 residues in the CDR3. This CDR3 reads CATQGLEQFF. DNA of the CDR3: TGCGCCACCCAAGGACTAGAGCAGTTCTTC.

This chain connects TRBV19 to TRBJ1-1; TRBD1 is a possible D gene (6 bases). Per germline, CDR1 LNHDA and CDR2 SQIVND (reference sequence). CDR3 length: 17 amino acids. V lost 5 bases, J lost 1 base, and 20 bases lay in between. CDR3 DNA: TGTGCCAGTAGTGGACTAGCAGGGACATTCGCGAACACTGAAGCTTTCTTT. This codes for CASSGLAGTFANTEAFF. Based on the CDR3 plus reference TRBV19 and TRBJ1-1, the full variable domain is DGGITQSPKYLFRKEGQNVTLSCEQNLNHDAMYWYRQDPGQGLRLIYYSQIVNDFQKGDIAEGYSVSREKKESFPLTVTSAQKNPTAFYLCASSGLAGTFANTEAFFGQGTRLTVV.

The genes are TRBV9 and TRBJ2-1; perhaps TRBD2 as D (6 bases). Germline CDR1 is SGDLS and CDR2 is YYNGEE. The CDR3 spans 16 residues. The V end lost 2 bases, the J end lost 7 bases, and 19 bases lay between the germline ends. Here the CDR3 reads CASSVDSRGRGNEQFF. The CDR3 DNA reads TGTGCCAGCAGCGTGGACTCACGGGGGAGAGGTAATGAGCAGTTCTTC.

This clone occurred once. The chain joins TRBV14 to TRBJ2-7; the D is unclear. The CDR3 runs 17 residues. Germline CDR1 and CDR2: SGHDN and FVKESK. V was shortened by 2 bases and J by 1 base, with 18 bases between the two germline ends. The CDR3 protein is CASSQRRLRVGSYEQYF. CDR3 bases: TGTGCCAGCAGCCAAAGGCGGCTTCGGGTCGGTTCCTACGAGCAGTACTTC.

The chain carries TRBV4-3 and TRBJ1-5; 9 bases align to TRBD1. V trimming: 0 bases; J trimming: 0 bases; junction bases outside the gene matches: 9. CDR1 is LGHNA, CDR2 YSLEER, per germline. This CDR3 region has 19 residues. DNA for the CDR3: TGCGCCAGCAGCCAAGATACGGACAGGGGATTCAGTAGCAATCAGCCCCAGCATTTT. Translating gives CASSQDTDRGFSSNQPQHF.

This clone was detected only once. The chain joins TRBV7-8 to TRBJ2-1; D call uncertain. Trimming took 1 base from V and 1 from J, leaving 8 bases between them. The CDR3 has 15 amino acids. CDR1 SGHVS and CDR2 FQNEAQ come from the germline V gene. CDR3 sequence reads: CASSLVLTSYNEQFF. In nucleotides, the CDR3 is TGTGCCAGCAGCTTAGTACTCACTTCCTACAATGAGCAGTTCTTC.

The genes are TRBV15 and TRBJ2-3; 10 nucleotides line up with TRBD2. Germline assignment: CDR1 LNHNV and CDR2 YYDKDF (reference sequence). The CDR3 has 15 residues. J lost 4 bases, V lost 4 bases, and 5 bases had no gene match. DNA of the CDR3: TGTGCCACCAGCACCCCTAGCGGGGGACCAGATACGCAGTATTTT. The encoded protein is CATSTPSGGPDTQYF.

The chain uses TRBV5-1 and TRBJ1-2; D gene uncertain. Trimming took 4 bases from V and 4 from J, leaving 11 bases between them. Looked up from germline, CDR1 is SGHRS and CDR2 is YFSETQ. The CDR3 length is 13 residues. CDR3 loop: CASSPGPIYGYTF. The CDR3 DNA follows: TGCGCCAGCAGCCCTGGGCCAATCTATGGCTACACCTTC. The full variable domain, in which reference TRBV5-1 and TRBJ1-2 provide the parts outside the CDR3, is KAGVTQTPRYLIKTRGQQVTLSCSPISGHRSVSWYQQTPGQGLQFLFEYFSETQRNKGNFPGRFSGRQFSNSRSEMNVSTLELGDSALYLCASSPGPIYGYTFGSGTRLTVV.

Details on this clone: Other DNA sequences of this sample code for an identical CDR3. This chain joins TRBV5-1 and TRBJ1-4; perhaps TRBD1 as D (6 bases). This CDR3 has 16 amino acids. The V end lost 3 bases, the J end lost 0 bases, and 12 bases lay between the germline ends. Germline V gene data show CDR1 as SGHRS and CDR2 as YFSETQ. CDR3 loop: CASSWGTPTTNEKLFF. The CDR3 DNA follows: TGCGCCAGCAGCTGGGGGACACCGACAACTAATGAAAAACTGTTTTTT.

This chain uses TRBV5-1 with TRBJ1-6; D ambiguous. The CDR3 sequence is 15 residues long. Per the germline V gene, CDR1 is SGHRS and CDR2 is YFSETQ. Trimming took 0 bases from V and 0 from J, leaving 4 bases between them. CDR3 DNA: TGCGCCAGCAGCTTGGGGAGCTCCTATAATTCACCCCTCCACTTT. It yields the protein CASSLGSSYNSPLHF.

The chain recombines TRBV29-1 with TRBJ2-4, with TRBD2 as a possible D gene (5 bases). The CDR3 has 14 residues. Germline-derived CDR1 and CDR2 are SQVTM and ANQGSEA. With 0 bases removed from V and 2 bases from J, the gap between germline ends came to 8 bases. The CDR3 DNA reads TGCAGCGTTGAAGATCGGGGTTCCAAAAACATTCAGTACTTC. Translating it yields CSVEDRGSKNIQYF.

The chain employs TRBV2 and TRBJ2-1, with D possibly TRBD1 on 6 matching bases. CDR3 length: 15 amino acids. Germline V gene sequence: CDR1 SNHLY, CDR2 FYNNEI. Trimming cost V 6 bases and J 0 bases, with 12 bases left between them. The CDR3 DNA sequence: TGTGCCAGCAGACCAGGGGTCAGCTCCTACAATGAGCAGTTCTTC. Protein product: CASRPGVSSYNEQFF.

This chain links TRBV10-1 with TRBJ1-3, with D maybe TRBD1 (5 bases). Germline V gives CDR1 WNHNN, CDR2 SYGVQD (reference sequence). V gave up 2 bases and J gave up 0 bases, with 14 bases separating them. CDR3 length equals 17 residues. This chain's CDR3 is CASSEPTRGNSGNTIYF. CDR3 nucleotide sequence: TGCGCCAGCAGTGAGCCTACAAGGGGCAACTCTGGAAACACCATATATTTT.

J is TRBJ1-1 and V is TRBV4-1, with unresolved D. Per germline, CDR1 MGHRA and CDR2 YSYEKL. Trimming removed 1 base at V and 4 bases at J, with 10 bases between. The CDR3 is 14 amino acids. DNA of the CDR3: TGCGCCAGCAGCCAAGTTCTGGTGAGCACTGAAGCTTTCTTT. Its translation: CASSQVLVSTEAFF.

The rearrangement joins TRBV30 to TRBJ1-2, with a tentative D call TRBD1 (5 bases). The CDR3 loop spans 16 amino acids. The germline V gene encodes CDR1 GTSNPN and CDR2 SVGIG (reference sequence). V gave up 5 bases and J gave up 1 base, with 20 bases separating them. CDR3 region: CAWYGQGRFFNYGYTF. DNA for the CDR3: TGTGCCTGGTACGGGCAGGGCAGATTTTTTAACTATGGCTACACCTTC.

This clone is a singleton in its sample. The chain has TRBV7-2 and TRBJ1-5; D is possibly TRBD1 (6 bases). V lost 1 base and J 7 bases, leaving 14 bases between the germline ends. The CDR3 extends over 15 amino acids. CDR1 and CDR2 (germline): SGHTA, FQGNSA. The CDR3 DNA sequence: TGTGCCAGCAGCTTAGTGGACAGCCCGTACCAGCCCCAGCATTTT. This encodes CASSLVDSPYQPQHF.

Here the CDR3 reads CASSALTGGSVGYTF. CDR3 DNA sequence: TGTGCCAGCAGCGCGTTGACAGGGGGTAGTGTGGGCTACACCTTC. This chain uses TRBV7-9 with TRBJ1-2; 9 nucleotides agree with TRBD1. Germline assignment: CDR1 SEHNR and CDR2 FQNEAQ (reference sequence). The CDR3 consists of 15 residues. The trim removed 5 bases at V and 8 bases at J, leaving 12 bases unmatched.

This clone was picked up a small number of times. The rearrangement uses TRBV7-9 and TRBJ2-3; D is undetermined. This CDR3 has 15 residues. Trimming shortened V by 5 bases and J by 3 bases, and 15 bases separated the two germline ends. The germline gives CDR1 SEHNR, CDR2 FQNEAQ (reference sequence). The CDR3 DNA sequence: TGTGCCAGCAGCCCCATCTTGAGGAGTACAGATACGCAGTATTTT. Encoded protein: CASSPILRSTDTQYF.

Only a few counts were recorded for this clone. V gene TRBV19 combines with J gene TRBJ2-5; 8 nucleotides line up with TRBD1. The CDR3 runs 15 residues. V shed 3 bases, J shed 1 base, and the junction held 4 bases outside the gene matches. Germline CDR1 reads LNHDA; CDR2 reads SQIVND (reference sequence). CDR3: CASSMSRGRQETQYF. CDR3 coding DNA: TGTGCCAGTAGTATGAGCAGGGGGCGCCAAGAGACCCAGTACTTC.

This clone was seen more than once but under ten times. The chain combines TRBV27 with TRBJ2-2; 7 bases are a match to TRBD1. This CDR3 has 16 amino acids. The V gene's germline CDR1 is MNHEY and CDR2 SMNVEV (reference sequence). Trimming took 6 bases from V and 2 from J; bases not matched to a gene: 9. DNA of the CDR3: TGTGCCAGCAGCCTCCGAGGACAGGATAACACCGGGGAGCTGTTTTTT. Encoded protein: CASSLRGQDNTGELFF.

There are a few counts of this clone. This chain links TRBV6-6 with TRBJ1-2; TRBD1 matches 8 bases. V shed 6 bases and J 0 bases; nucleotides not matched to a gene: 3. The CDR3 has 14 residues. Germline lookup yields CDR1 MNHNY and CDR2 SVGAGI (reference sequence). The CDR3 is CASSQDRANYGYTF. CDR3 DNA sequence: TGTGCCAGCAGCCAGGACAGGGCTAACTATGGCTACACCTTC.

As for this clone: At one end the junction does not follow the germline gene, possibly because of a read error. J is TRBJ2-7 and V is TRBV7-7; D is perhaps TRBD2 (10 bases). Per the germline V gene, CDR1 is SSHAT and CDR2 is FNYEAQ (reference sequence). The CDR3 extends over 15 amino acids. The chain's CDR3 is CASSLAGGQGYEQYF. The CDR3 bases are TGTGCTAGCAGCTTAGCGGGGGGACAGGGCTACGAGCAGTACTTC.